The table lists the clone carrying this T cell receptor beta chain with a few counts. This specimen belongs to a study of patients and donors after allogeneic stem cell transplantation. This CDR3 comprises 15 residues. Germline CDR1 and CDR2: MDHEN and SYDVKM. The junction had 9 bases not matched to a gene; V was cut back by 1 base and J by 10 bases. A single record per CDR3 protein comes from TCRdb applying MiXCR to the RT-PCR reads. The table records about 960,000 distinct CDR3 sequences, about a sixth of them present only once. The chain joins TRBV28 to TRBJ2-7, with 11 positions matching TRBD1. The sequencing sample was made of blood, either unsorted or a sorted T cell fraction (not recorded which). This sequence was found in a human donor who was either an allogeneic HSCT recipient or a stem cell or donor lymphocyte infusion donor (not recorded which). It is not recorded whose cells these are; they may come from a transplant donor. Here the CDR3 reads CASSLSSPGQGGQYF. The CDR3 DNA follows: TGTGCCAGCAGTTTATCCTCTCCGGGACAGGGGGGCCAGTACTTC.